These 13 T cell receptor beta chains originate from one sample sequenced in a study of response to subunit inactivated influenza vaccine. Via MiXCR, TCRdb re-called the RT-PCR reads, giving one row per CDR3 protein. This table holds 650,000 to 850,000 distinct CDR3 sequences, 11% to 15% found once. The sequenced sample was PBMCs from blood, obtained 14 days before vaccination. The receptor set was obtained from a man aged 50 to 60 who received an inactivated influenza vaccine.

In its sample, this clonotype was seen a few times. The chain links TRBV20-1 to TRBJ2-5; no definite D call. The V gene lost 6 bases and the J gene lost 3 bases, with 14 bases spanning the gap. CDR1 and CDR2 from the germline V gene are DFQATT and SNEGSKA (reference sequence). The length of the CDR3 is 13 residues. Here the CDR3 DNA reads TGCAGTGCAACTCCCCCCGATAAAGAGACCCAGTACTTC. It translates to CSATPPDKETQYF.

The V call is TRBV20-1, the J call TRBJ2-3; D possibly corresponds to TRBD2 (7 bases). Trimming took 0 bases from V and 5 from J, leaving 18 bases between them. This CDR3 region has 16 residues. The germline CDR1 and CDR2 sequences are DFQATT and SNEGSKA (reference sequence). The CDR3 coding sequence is TGCAGTGCTAGAGATTCACGGGGGGCTTCCGGAGATACGCAGTATTTT. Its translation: CSARDSRGASGDTQYF.

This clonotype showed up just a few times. CDR3 amino acids: CASSLVGTSATGELFF. Written as DNA, the CDR3 is TGCGCCAGCAGCTTGGTTGGGACTAGCGCCACCGGGGAGCTGTTTTTT. This chain links TRBV5-1 with TRBJ2-2, with 10 bases matching TRBD2. Trimming removed 0 bases from V and 4 bases from J; junction bases left unmatched: 3. This CDR3 comprises 16 residues. From germline, CDR1 is SGHRS and CDR2 YFSETQ.

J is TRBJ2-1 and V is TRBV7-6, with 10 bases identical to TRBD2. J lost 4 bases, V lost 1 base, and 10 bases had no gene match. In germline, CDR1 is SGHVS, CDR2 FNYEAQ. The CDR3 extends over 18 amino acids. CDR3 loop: CASSLGFLAGGGYNEQFF. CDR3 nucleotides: TGTGCCAGCAGCTTAGGGTTTTTAGCGGGAGGTGGGTACAATGAGCAGTTCTTC.

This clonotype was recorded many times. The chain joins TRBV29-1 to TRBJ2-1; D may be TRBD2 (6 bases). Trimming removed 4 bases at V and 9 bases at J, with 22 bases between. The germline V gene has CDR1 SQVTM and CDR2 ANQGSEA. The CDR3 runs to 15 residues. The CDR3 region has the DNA TGCAGCGTTGTGGCCCGAGCGGGTTTTGGTGGTGAGCAGTTCTTC. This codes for CSVVARAGFGGEQFF.

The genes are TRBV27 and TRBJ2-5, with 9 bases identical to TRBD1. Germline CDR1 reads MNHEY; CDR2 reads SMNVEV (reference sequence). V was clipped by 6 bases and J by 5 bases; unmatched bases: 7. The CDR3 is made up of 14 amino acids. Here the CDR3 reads CASRRGTGRETQYF. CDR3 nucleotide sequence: TGTGCCAGCAGACGCGGGACAGGGCGGGAGACCCAGTACTTC.

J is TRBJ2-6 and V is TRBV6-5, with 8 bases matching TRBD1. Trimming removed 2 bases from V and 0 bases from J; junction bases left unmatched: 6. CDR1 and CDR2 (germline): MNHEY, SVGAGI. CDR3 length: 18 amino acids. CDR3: CASSYETGVHSGANVLTF. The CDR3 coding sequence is TGTGCCAGCAGTTACGAGACAGGGGTTCACTCTGGGGCCAACGTCCTGACTTTC.

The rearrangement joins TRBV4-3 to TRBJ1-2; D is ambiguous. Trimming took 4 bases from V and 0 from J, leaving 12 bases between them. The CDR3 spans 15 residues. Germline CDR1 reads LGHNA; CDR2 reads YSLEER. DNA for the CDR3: TGCGCCAGCAGCCCAAGCACGGGCTCTAACTATGGCTACACCTTC. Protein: CASSPSTGSNYGYTF.

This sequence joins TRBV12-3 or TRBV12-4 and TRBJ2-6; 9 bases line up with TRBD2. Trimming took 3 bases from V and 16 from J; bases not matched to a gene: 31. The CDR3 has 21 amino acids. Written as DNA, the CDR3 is TGTGCCAGCAGTTTGATTCTGCGCGGGGGGGTCTTTTCTTCTGGGGCCAACGCTCTGACTTTC. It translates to CASSLILRGGVFSSGANALTF.

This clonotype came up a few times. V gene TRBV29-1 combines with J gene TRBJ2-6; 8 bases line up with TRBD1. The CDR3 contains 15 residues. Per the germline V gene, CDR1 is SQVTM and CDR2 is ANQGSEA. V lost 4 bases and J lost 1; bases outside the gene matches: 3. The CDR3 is CSVAQGASGANVLTF. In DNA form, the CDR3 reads TGCAGCGTTGCCCAGGGGGCGTCTGGGGCCAACGTCCTGACTTTC. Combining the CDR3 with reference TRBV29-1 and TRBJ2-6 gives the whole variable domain SAVISQKPSRDICQRGTSLTIQCQVDSQVTMMFWYRQQPGQSLTLIATANQGSEATYESGFVIDKFPISRPNLTFSTLTVSNMSPEDSSIYLCSVAQGASGANVLTFGAGSRLTVL.

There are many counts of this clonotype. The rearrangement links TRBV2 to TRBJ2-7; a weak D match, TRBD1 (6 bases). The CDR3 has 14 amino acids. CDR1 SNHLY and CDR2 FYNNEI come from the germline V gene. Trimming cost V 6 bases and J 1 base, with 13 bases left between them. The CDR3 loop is CASSLQGLSYEQYF. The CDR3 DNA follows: TGTGCCAGCAGCTTACAGGGTCTTTCCTACGAGCAGTACTTC. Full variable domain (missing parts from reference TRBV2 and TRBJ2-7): EPEVTQTPSHQVTQMGQEVILRCVPISNHLYFYWYRQILGQKVEFLVSFYNNEISEKSEIFDDQFSVERPDGSNFTLKIRSTKLEDSAMYFCASSLQGLSYEQYFGPGTRLTVT.

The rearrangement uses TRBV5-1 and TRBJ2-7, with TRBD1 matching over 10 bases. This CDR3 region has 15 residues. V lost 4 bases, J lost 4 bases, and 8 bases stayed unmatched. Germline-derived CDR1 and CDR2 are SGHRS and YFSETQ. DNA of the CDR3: TGCGCCAGCAGCGTAACGGGGGACAGGGGATACGAGCAGTACTTC. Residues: CASSVTGDRGYEQYF.

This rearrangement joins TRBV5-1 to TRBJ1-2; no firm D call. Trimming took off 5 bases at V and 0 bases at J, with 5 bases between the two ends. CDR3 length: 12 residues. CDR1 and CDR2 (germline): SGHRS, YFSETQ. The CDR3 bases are TGCGCCAGCAGTAACGCTAACTATGGCTACACCTTC. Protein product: CASSNANYGYTF.